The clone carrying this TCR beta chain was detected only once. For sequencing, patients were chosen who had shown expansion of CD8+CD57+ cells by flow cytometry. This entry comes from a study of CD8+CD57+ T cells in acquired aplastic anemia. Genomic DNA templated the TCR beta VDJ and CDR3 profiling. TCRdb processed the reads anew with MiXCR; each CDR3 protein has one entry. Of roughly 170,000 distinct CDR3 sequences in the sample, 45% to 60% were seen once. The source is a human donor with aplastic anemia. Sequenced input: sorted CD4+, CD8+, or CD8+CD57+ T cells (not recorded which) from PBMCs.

CDR3 coding DNA: TGTGCCAGCAGGGGAGGGACAGGGCAAGAGACCCAGTACTTC. Translation: CASRGGTGQETQYF. The chain carries TRBV2 and TRBJ2-5, with TRBD1 identical over 9 bases. Germline assignment: CDR1 SNHLY and CDR2 FYNNEI. The CDR3 runs 14 residues. V dropped 6 bases and J dropped 2; count of bases not matched to a gene: 4.